The TCR beta chain described here comes from a study of T cell repertoires in cytomegalovirus infection. Across the whole study: Public TCR beta signature analysis indicated the presence of both CMV infection and matching HLA type.

The study's findings and limits: There were HLA-C-restricted CMV-specific TCR beta clonotypes dominating the ex vivo response. The cumulative frequency of public TCR beta families identified carriers of CMV plus the relevant HLA.

TCRdb analysed the reads with MiXCR anew, one entry per CDR3 protein. Of around 530,000 distinct CDR3 sequences listed, approximately 25% are singletons. This clonotype has a handful of counts. What it recognizes is unknown. V lost 0 bases and J 8 bases, leaving 9 bases between the germline ends. The CDR3 runs 13 residues. CDR1 and CDR2 from the germline V gene are WNHNN and SYGVQD (reference sequence). Sequencing was done on a sample of PBMCs. The sequence came from a human donor in good health (CMV status not recorded). Some clones in this sample may be carry-over from other donors' samples. The rearrangement uses TRBV10-1 and TRBJ2-3; no clear D. The CDR3 coding sequence is TGCGCCAGCAGTGAGTCGGACGAGTTTACGCAGTATTTT. Its protein is CASSESDEFTQYF.